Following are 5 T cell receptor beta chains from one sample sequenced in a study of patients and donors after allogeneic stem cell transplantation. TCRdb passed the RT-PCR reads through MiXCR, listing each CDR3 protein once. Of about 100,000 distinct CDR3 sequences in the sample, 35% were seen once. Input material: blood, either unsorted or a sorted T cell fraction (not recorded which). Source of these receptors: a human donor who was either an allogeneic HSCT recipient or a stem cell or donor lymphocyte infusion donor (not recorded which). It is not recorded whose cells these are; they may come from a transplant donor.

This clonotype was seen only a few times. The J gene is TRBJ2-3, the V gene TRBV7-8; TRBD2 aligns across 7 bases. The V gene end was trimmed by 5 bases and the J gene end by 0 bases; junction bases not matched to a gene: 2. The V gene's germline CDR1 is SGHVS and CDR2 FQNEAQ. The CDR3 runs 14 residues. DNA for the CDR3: TGTGCCAGCAGCAATAGCGGGAGCACAGATACGCAGTATTTT. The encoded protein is CASSNSGSTDTQYF.

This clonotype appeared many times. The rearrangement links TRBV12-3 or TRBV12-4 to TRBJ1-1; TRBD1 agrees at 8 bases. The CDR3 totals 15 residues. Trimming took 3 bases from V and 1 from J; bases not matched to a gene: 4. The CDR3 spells CASSLTGEANTEAFF. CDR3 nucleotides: TGTGCCAGCAGTTTGACAGGGGAGGCGAACACTGAAGCTTTCTTT.

The DNA of the CDR3 is TGCGCCAGCAGCCAGACCTGGGACAGGGGGCCGCATGGCTACACCTTC. Translation: CASSQTWDRGPHGYTF. V is TRBV4-3 and J is TRBJ1-2; 12 bases agree with TRBD1. The CDR3 has 16 residues. J lost 6 bases, V lost 3 bases, and 8 bases had no gene match. Per the germline V gene, CDR1 is LGHNA and CDR2 is YSLEER.

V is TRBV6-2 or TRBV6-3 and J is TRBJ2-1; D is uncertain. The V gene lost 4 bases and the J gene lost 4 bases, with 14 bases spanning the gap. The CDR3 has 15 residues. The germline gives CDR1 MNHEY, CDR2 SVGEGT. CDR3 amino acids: CASSFRANRYNEQFF. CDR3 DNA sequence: TGTGCCAGCAGTTTTAGGGCCAATAGGTACAATGAGCAGTTCTTC.

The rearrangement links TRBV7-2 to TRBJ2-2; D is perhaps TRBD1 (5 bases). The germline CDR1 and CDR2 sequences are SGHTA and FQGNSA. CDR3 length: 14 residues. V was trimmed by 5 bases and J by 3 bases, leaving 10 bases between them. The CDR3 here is CASSEQGHTGELFF. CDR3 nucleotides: TGTGCCAGCAGCGAGCAGGGTCACACCGGGGAGCTGTTTTTT.